A single sample is the source of the 9 T cell receptor beta chains below, sequenced in a study of blood T cell repertoires in COVID-19. Method: immunoSEQ multiplex PCR; TCRdb's copy keeps in-frame clones and lacks some. The data show about 250,000 clones, 65% to 85% seen once. Sequenced: peripheral blood. The receptors derive from a man older than 75 with acute or convalescent COVID-19.

The chain combines TRBV4-2 with TRBJ2-7; 9 bases are a match to TRBD1. Looked up from germline, CDR1 is LGHNA and CDR2 is YNFKEQ. This CDR3 has 14 residues. Trimming removed 3 bases from V and 3 bases from J; junction bases left unmatched: 3. The CDR3 is CASSHRTGDYEQYF. The CDR3 DNA is TGTGCCAGCAGCCATCGGACAGGGGACTACGAGCAGTACTTC.

This chain uses TRBV3-1 (or the pseudogene TRBV3-2) with TRBJ2-2, with D maybe TRBD1 (6 bases). The CDR3 loop spans 16 amino acids. Per the germline V gene, CDR1 is LGHDT and CDR2 is YNNKEL (reference sequence). Trimming removed 2 bases at V and 5 bases at J, with 15 bases between. The CDR3 sequence: CASSQLKGGLTGELFF. The CDR3 nucleotides read TGTGCCAGCAGCCAATTAAAAGGGGGTTTAACCGGGGAGCTGTTTTTT.

V is TRBV7-2 and J is TRBJ1-5; D gene uncertain. CDR1 SGHTA and CDR2 FQGNSA come from the germline V gene. Trimming shortened V by 0 bases and J by 7 bases, and 7 bases separated the two germline ends. The CDR3 consists of 13 residues. The CDR3 sequence: CASSLARGQPQHF. DNA for the CDR3: TGTGCCAGCAGCTTAGCGCGGGGACAGCCCCAGCATTTT.

Written as DNA, the CDR3 is TGTGCCAGCAGTCACACCCGGGGGAGGGGCACCGGGGAGCTGTTTTTT. Its protein is CASSHTRGRGTGELFF. V and J are TRBV27 and TRBJ2-2, with 7 bases that match TRBD2. The CDR3 is 16 residues long. V lost 5 bases, J lost 4 bases, and 10 bases stayed unmatched. Germline CDR1 is MNHEY and CDR2 is SMNVEV (reference sequence).

This chain joins TRBV14 and TRBJ1-1; D gene uncertain. The germline V and J ends were trimmed by 2 bases and 8 bases, with 12 bases remaining between them. The CDR3 is 13 residues long. Germline V lookup: CDR1 SGHDN, CDR2 FVKESK. The CDR3 sequence: CASSQNLGREAFF. CDR3 nucleotides: TGTGCCAGCAGCCAAAACCTTGGGCGCGAAGCTTTCTTT.

This clone appeared a few times. J is TRBJ2-7 and V is TRBV4-1, with D possibly being TRBD2 (6 bases). V shed 4 bases and J shed 7 bases, with 17 bases lying between them. Per the germline V gene, CDR1 is MGHRA and CDR2 is YSYEKL. This CDR3 has 14 amino acids. The CDR3 DNA is TGCGCCAGCAGCCCACCCATGAGGCGGGGAGAGCAGTACTTC. Translating it yields CASSPPMRRGEQYF.

The chain has TRBV12-3 or TRBV12-4 and TRBJ2-1; no reliable D call. V was cut by 7 bases and J by 3 bases, with 4 bases left in between. The CDR3 consists of 11 residues. CDR3 amino acids: CASTLYNEQFF. As DNA, the CDR3 is TGTGCCAGCACCCTCTACAATGAGCAGTTCTTC.

This chain joins TRBV27 and TRBJ2-1; D is perhaps TRBD2 (5 bases). CDR3 length: 14 amino acids. V was clipped by 2 bases and J by 6 bases, with 11 bases between them. The germline CDR1 and CDR2 sequences are MNHEY and SMNVEV (reference sequence). The DNA for the CDR3 is TGTGCCAGCAGTTTAAGAGGAGGAATCAATGAGCAGTTCTTC. This encodes CASSLRGGINEQFF.

V is TRBV7-3 and J is TRBJ2-2; unclear D gene. Germline assignment: CDR1 SGHTA and CDR2 FQGTGA. This CDR3 contains 14 residues. V shed 5 bases and J shed 7 bases, with 14 bases lying between them. CDR3 sequence reads: CASSPTPSVGELFF. The CDR3 DNA reads as TGTGCCAGCAGCCCAACCCCCAGCGTCGGGGAGCTGTTTTTT.